The clone carrying this TCR beta chain was counted ten times or more. Its antigen is undetermined. This record belongs to a study of tumor-infiltrating lymphocytes in primary liver carcinoma. Background on the study: Surgery removed the patients' primary liver carcinoma. Study-level findings and limits: Tumor top-250-clone fraction significantly exceeded that of blood (p = 0.039). The overlap of tumor-adjacent and tumor-blood pairs was smaller than that of tumor region pairs.

With a constant-region primer, TCR beta cDNA was made from 500 ng of total RNA. A slightly modified ARM-PCR protocol with three nested multiplex PCR rounds produced these TCR beta libraries. Investigators reported that the first two PCR rounds, at roughly 11 cycles each, used TRBV1-TRBV30 forward primers with a C-beta reverse primer. TCRdb reanalysed the multiplex PCR reads using MiXCR and keeps one entry per CDR3 protein. The table lists some 200,000 distinct CDR3 sequences, almost 65% of them singletons, with around 7.1% in the top ten. Unsorted whole blood served as the source of blood RNA, and germline DNA was extracted as well. The germline V gene encodes CDR1 MNHNS and CDR2 SASEGT. The CDR3 sequence is 14 residues long. Trimming shortened V by 3 bases and J by 5 bases, and 11 bases separated the two germline ends.

The chain is built from TRBV6-1 and TRBJ1-5; TRBD1 is a possible D gene (6 bases). The TCR was taken from a woman aged 60 to 75 with primary liver carcinoma and hepatitis B virus infection. The sample comprised peripheral blood. CDR3 in amino acids: CASSDWGADQPQHF. The CDR3 bases are TGTGCCAGCAGTGACTGGGGGGCGGATCAGCCCCAGCATTTT.